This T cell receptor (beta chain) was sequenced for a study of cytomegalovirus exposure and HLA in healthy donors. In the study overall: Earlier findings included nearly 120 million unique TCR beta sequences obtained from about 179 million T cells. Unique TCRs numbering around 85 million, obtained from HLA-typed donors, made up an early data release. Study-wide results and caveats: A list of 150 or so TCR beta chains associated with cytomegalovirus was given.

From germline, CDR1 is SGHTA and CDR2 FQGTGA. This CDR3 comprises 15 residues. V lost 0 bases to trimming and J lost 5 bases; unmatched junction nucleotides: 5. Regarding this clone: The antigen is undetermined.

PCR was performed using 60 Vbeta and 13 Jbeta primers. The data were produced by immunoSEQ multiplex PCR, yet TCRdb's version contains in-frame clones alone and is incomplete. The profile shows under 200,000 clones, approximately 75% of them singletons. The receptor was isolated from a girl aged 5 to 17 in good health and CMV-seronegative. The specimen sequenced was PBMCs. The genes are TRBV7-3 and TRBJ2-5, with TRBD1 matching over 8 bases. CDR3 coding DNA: TGTGCCAGCAGCTTAACAGGGCAGGGGGCGGAGACCCAGTACTTC. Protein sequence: CASSLTGQGAETQYF.